Below, 19 T cell receptor beta chains from the same sample are listed, as sequenced in a study of shared clonotypes between healthy human individuals. Profiling relied on immunoSEQ multiplex PCR, and the TCRdb table lists in-frame clones only, not all of them. The data show about a million clones, approximately 68% seen once. Sample: memory CD4+ T cells sorted from blood. Stated subset: CD45RA-negative fraction. The receptors shown here come from a man in his late teens or twenties in good health.

The gene calls are TRBV18 and TRBJ2-2; 13 bases are shared with TRBD2. Germline CDR1 KGHSH, CDR2 LQKENI. The CDR3 has 15 amino acids. J gave up 8 bases and V 3 bases, and 3 bases lay outside the gene matches. The CDR3 loop reads CASSPRTSGSGELFF. The CDR3 DNA is TGTGCCAGCTCACCTCGGACTAGCGGGAGTGGGGAGCTGTTTTTT.

The chain couples TRBV30 to TRBJ2-5, with D unresolved. CDR3 length equals 11 residues. V lost 1 base and J 5 bases, leaving 5 bases between the germline ends. Germline CDR1 and CDR2: GTSNPN and SVGIG (reference sequence). Here the CDR3 reads CAWSALETQYF. The CDR3 bases are TGTGCCTGGAGTGCGTTGGAGACCCAGTACTTC.

J is TRBJ1-4 and V is TRBV7-8; TRBD1 matches at 7 bases. V was pared by 5 bases and J by 3 bases, with 3 bases of the junction left unmatched. The germline V gene has CDR1 SGHVS and CDR2 FQNEAQ. The CDR3 extends over 14 amino acids. The CDR3 DNA sequence: TGTGCCAGCAGCGCAGGGACAGCTAATGAAAAACTGTTTTTT. Encoded protein: CASSAGTANEKLFF.

The chain has TRBV5-6 and TRBJ2-3; 11 positions agree with TRBD2. The CDR3 runs to 16 residues. Germline V gives CDR1 SGHDT, CDR2 YYEEEE. The V and J ends lost 2 bases and 0 bases, in that order; junction bases with no gene match: 2. The CDR3 here is CASSLRLAGSTDTQYF. CDR3 in DNA: TGTGCCAGCAGCTTAAGACTAGCGGGGAGCACAGATACGCAGTATTTT.

J is TRBJ2-1 and V is TRBV5-1; D unresolved. The V and J ends lost 1 base and 5 bases respectively, with 7 bases between them. Germline V gene data show CDR1 as SGHRS and CDR2 as YFSETQ. This CDR3 is built from 13 residues. CDR3 loop: CASSLRRNNEQFF. CDR3 coding DNA: TGCGCCAGCAGCTTGCGTCGGAACAATGAGCAGTTCTTC.

The chain employs TRBV6-6 and TRBJ1-3; 7 bases are shared with TRBD1. V gave up 5 bases and J gave up 4 bases; unmatched junction bases: 11. There are 16 residues in the CDR3. The V gene's germline CDR1 is MNHNY and CDR2 SVGAGI (reference sequence). The CDR3 DNA reads as TGTGCCAGCAGTAAAGACGACAGGGCAGCCGGAAACACCATATATTTT. It is translated as CASSKDDRAAGNTIYF.

The chain has TRBV27 and TRBJ2-4, with 8 positions matching TRBD1. The V gene end was trimmed by 5 bases and the J gene end by 0 bases; junction bases not matched to a gene: 12. This CDR3 region has 18 residues. Germline V gives CDR1 MNHEY, CDR2 SMNVEV (reference sequence). The DNA of the CDR3 is TGTGCCAGCAGTCCCGACGACAGGGGACCTATAGCCAAAAACATTCAGTACTTC. It is translated as CASSPDDRGPIAKNIQYF.

With regard to this clone: The same CDR3 can be traced to other DNA sequences in this sample. J is TRBJ1-2 and V is TRBV29-1; D not resolved. Looked up from germline, CDR1 is SQVTM and CDR2 is ANQGSEA. V was trimmed by 2 bases and J by 0 bases, leaving 4 bases between them. CDR3 length: 12 amino acids. The CDR3 sequence is CSVERPNYGYTF. The CDR3 nucleotides are TGCAGCGTTGAAAGACCTAACTATGGCTACACCTTC.

The chain has TRBV7-2 and TRBJ1-1, with a weak D call TRBD1 (6 bases). CDR1 and CDR2 from the germline V gene are SGHTA and FQGNSA. The CDR3 has 16 amino acids. V lost 3 bases and J 5 bases, leaving 19 bases between the germline ends. The CDR3 nucleotides read TGTGCCAGCAGCTTCCAGGGAGCGGGGGCGGGAACTGAAGCTTTCTTT. Translating gives CASSFQGAGAGTEAFF.

About this clone: One end of the junction varies from germline; a read error may be responsible. This sequence joins TRBV7-7 and TRBJ2-5; D gene uncertain. CDR1 is SSHAT, CDR2 FNYEAQ, per germline (reference sequence). The CDR3 has 12 residues. The CDR3 loop is CASSHNLETQYF. CDR3 coding DNA: TGTGCTAGCAGCCACAACTTGGAGACCCAGTACTTC.

The chain is built from TRBV7-2 and TRBJ1-2; the D gene is possibly TRBD1 (6 bases). Per the germline V gene, CDR1 is SGHTA and CDR2 is FQGNSA. The CDR3 runs to 13 residues. The V gene lost 5 bases and the J gene lost 4 bases, with 11 bases spanning the gap. CDR3: CASSPTGIYGYTF. CDR3 in DNA: TGTGCCAGCAGCCCTACAGGGATCTATGGCTACACCTTC.

In its sample, this clone was seen many times. V is TRBV5-1 and J is TRBJ2-1, with 10 nucleotides matching TRBD2. Germline V gene sequence: CDR1 SGHRS, CDR2 YFSETQ. This CDR3 has 15 amino acids. Trimming at V came to 6 bases and at J to 3 bases, leaving 6 bases not matched to a gene. The CDR3 loop is CASMIAGGHYNEQFF. The CDR3 DNA follows: TGCGCCAGCATGATAGCGGGGGGCCACTACAATGAGCAGTTCTTC.

The genes are TRBV28 and TRBJ2-5, with D hard to call. Germline V gene sequence: CDR1 MDHEN, CDR2 SYDVKM. The CDR3 contains 13 residues. The ends were cut back, 2 bases at V and 5 bases at J, with 9 bases in the middle. The CDR3 sequence is CASSLDRLETQYF. The CDR3 region has the DNA TGTGCCAGCAGTTTAGACCGGTTGGAGACCCAGTACTTC.

The chain combines TRBV11-2 with TRBJ2-7, with D possibly being TRBD2 (5 bases). V was clipped by 5 bases and J by 0 bases, with 8 bases between them. The CDR3 consists of 13 residues. Germline CDR1 SGHAT, CDR2 FQNNGV. The CDR3 region is CASSRGPSYEQYF. The CDR3 DNA is TGTGCCAGCAGCCGGGGTCCCTCCTACGAGCAGTACTTC.

J is TRBJ2-3 and V is TRBV10-3; D call uncertain. The CDR3 totals 13 residues. V lost 10 bases, J lost 0 bases, and 11 bases lay in between. CDR1 and CDR2 (germline): ENHRY, SYGVKD. The CDR3 nucleotides are TGTGCCACCGAACCGGTTAGCACAGATACGCAGTATTTT. It translates to CATEPVSTDTQYF.

This CDR3 reads CASSQTRSYEQYF. CDR3 nucleotides: TGCGCCAGCAGCCAAACTAGGTCCTACGAGCAGTACTTC. V gene TRBV4-1 combines with J gene TRBJ2-7; possibly TRBD2 for D (5 bases). The CDR3 covers 13 residues. Germline values: CDR1 MGHRA, CDR2 YSYEKL. Trimming took 2 bases from V and 1 from J, leaving 6 bases between them.

V is TRBV5-4 and J is TRBJ1-2; TRBD1 agrees at 10 bases. Germline values: CDR1 SGHNT, CDR2 YYREEE (reference sequence). The J segment lost 5 bases and the V segment lost 1 base, leaving 2 bases of the junction unmatched. This CDR3 has 14 residues. CDR3 loop: CASSLWTGGYGYTF. CDR3 sequence (DNA): TGTGCCAGCAGCTTGTGGACAGGGGGATATGGCTACACCTTC. The complete variable domain, with remaining parts taken from reference TRBV5-4 and TRBJ1-2, reads ETGVTQSPTHLIKTRGQQVTLRCSSQSGHNTVSWYQQALGQGPQFIFQYYREEENGRGNFPPRFSGLQFPNYSSELNVNALELDDSALYLCASSLWTGGYGYTFGSGTRLTVV.

This chain uses TRBV19 with TRBJ1-6; no definite D call. The germline CDR1 and CDR2 sequences are LNHDA and SQIVND (reference sequence). The V end lost 6 bases, the J end lost 3 bases, and 9 bases lay between the germline ends. The CDR3 consists of 14 residues. CDR3 sequence (DNA): TGTGCCAGTAGCCTCAGTTACTATAATTCACCCCTCCACTTT. Translated, it gives CASSLSYYNSPLHF.

Worth noting for this clone: The junction shows a germline mismatch at one end, possibly a read error. The chain carries TRBV5-1 and TRBJ1-6; TRBD1 agrees at 10 bases. This CDR3 comprises 15 residues. CDR1 SGHRS and CDR2 YFSETQ come from the germline V gene. The CDR3 reads CASSGRTGGSSPLHF. The CDR3 DNA follows: TGTGCCAGCAGCGGCCGGACAGGGGGAAGTTCACCCCTCCACTTT.